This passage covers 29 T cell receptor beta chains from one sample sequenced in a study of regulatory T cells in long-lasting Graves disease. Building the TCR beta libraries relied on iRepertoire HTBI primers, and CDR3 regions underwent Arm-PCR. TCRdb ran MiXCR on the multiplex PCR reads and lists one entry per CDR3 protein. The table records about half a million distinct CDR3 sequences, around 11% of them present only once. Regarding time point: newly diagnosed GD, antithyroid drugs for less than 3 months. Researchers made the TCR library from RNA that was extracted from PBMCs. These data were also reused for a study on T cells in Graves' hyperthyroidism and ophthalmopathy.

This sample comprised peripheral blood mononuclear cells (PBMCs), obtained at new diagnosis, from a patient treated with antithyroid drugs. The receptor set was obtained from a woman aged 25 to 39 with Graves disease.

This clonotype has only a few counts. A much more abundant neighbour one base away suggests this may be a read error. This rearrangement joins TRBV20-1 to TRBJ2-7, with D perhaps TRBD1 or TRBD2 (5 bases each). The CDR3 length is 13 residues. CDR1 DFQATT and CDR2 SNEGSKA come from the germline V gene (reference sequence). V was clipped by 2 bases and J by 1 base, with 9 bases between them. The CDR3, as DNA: TGCAGTGCTAGACGGTGGGGGTCCTACGAGCAGTACTTC. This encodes CSARRWGSYEQYF.

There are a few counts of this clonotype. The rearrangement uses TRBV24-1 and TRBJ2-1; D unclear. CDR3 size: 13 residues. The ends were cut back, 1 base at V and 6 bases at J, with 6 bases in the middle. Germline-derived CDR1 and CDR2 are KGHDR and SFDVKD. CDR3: CATSDFRSNEQFF. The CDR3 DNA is TGTGCCACCAGTGATTTCCGTTCCAATGAGCAGTTCTTC.

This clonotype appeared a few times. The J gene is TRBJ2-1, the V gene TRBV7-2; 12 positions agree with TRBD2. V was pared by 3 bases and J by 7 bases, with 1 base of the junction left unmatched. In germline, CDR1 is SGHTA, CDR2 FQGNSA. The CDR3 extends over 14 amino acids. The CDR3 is CASSFGLAGNEQFF. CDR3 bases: TGTGCCAGCAGCTTCGGACTAGCGGGAAATGAGCAGTTCTTC.

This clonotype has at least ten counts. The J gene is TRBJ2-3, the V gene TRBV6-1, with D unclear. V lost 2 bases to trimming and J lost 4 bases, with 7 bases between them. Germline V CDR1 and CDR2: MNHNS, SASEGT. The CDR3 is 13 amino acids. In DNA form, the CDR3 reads TGTGCCAGCAGTGAACGCGTAGCAGATACGCAGTATTTT. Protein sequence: CASSERVADTQYF.

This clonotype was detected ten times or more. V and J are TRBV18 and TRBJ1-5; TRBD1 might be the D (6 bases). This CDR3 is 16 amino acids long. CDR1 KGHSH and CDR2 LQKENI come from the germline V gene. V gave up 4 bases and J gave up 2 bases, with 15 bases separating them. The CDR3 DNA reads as TGTGCCAGCTCACTTCTCCCCGGGGGCGGCAATCAGCCCCAGCATTTT. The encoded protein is CASSLLPGGGNQPQHF.

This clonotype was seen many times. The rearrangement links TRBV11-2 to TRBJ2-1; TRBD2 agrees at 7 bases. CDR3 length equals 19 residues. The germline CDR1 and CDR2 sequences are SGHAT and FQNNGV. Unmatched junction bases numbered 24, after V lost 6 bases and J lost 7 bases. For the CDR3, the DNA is TGTGCCAGCAGTCCTGGGAGGGCTCGGGACTTAGACTTGTGGAATGAGCAGTTCTTC. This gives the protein CASSPGRARDLDLWNEQFF.

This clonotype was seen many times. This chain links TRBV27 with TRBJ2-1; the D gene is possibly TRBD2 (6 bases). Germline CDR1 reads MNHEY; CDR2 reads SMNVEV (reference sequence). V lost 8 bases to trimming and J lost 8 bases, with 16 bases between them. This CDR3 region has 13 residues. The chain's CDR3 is CASEGLGMDEQFF. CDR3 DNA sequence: TGTGCCAGCGAGGGACTTGGGATGGATGAGCAGTTCTTC.

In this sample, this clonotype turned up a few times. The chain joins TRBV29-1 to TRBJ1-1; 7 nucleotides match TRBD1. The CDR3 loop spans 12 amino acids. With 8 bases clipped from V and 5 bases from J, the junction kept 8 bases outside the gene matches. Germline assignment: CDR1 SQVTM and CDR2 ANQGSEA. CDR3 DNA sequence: TGCAGCCCTGGACAGGTAGGGACTGAAGCTTTCTTT. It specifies CSPGQVGTEAFF.

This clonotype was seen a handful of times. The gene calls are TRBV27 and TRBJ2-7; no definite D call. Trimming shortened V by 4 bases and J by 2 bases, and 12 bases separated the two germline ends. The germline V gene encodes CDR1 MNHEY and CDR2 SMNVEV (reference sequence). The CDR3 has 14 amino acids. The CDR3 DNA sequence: TGTGCCAGCAGTTCAGGAGCCCCACCCTACGAGCAGTACTTC. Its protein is CASSSGAPPYEQYF.

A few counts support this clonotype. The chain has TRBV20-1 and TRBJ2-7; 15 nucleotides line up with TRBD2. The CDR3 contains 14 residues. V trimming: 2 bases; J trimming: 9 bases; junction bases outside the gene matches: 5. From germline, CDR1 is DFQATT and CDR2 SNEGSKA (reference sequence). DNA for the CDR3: TGCAGTGCTAGAACGGGACTAGCGGGAGGACCGCAGTACTTC. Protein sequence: CSARTGLAGGPQYF.

The CDR3 DNA follows: TGTGCCAGTACCGGGACACCGAATCAGCCCCAGCATTTT. It encodes CASTGTPNQPQHF. The chain joins TRBV6-2 or TRBV6-3 to TRBJ1-5, with D tentatively TRBD1 (6 bases). The CDR3 contains 13 residues. Germline V gene sequence: CDR1 MNHEY, CDR2 SVGEGT. The V end was cut by 9 bases, the J end by 4 bases, with 13 bases between.

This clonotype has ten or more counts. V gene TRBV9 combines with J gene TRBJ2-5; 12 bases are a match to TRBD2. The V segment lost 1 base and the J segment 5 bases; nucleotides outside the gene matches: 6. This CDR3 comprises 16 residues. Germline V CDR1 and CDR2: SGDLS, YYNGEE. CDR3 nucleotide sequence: TGTGCCAGCAGCGTAAAGCCTAGCGGGAGGGGGGAGACCCAGTACTTC. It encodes CASSVKPSGRGETQYF.

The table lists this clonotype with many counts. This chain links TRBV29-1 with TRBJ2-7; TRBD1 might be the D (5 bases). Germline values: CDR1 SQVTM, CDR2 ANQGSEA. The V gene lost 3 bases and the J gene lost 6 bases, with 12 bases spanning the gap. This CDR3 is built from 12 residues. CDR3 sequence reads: CSVDGKGVEQYF. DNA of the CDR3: TGCAGCGTTGATGGAAAAGGGGTCGAGCAGTACTTC.

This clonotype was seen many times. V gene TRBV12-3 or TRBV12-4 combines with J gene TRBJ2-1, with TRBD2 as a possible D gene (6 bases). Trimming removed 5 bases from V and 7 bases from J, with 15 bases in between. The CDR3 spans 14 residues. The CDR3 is CASSTSHGGNEQFF. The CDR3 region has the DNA TGTGCCAGCAGTACTAGCCATGGTGGGAATGAGCAGTTCTTC.

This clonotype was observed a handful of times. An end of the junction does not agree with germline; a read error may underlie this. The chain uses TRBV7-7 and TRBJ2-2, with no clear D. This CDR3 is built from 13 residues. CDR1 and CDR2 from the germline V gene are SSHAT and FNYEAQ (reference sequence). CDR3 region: CASSSSNAGELFF. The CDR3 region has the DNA TGTGCTAGCAGCTCAAGTAATGCCGGGGAGCTGTTTTTT.

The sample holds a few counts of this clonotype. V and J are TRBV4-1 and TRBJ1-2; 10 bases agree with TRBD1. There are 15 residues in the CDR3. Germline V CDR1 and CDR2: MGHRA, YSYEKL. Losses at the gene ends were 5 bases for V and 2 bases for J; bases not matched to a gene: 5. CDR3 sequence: CASSKTGGVNYGYTF. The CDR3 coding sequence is TGCGCCAGCAGCAAGACAGGGGGCGTCAACTATGGCTACACCTTC.

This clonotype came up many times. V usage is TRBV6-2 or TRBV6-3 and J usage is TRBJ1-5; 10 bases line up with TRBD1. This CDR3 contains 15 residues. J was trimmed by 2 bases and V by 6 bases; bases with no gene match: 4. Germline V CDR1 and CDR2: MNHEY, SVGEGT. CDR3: CASRKGQGGNQPQHF. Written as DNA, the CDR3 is TGTGCCAGCAGAAAAGGACAGGGGGGCAATCAGCCCCAGCATTTT.

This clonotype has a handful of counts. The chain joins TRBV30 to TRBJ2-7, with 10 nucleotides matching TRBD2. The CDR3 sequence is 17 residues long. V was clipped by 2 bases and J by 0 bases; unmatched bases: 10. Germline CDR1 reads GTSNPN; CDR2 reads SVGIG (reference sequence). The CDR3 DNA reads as TGTGCCTGGAGTAGGGGGCTAACTAGCGGGATCTCCTACGAGCAGTACTTC. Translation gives CAWSRGLTSGISYEQYF.

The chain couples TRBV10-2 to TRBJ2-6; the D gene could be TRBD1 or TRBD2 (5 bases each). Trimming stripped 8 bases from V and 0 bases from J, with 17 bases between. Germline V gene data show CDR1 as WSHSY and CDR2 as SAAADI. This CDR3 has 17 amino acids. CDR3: CASRDGVGASGANVLTF. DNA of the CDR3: TGCGCCAGCCGGGACGGGGTCGGGGCCTCTGGGGCCAACGTCCTGACTTTC.

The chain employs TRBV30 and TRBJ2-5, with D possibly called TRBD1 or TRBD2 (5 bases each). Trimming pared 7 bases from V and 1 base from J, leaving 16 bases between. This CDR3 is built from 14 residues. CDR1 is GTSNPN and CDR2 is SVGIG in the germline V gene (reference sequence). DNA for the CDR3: TGTGCCTCCACCAAGAGGGGCCTCCAAGAGACCCAGTACTTC. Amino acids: CASTKRGLQETQYF.

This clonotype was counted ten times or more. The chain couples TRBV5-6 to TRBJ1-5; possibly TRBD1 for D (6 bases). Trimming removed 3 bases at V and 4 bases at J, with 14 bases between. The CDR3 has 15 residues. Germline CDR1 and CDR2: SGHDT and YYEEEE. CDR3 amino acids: CASSSRQAKNQPQHF. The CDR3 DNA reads TGTGCCAGCAGCTCCAGACAGGCTAAAAATCAGCCCCAGCATTTT.

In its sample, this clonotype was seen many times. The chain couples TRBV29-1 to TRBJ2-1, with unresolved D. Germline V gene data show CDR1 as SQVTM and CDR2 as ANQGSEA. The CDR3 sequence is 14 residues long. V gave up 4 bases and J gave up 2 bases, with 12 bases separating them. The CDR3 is CSVVSGVAYNEQFF. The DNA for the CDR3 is TGCAGCGTTGTTTCCGGAGTCGCCTACAATGAGCAGTTCTTC.

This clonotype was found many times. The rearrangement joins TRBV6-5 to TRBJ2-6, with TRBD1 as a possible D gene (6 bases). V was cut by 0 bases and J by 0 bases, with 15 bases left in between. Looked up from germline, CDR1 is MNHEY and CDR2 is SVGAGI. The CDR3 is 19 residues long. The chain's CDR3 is CASSYSFYRASSGANVLTF. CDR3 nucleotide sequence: TGTGCCAGCAGTTACTCTTTCTACAGGGCCAGCTCTGGGGCCAACGTCCTGACTTTC.

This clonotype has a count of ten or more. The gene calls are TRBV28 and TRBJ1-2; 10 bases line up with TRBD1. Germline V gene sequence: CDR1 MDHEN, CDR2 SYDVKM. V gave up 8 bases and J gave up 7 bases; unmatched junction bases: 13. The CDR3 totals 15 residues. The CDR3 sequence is CASHDPGQGKVGYTF. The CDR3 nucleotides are TGTGCCAGCCACGATCCGGGACAGGGGAAGGTTGGCTACACCTTC.

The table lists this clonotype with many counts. The CDR3 here is CASKGLLASHEQYF. The CDR3 nucleotides read TGTGCCAGCAAGGGGCTACTAGCATCCCACGAGCAGTACTTC. V usage is TRBV27 and J usage is TRBJ2-7; possible D gene TRBD2, 6 bases. Germline CDR1 MNHEY, CDR2 SMNVEV (reference sequence). Trimming removed 7 bases at V and 5 bases at J, with 18 bases between. The CDR3 length is 14 residues.

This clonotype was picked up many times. As DNA, the CDR3 is TGTGCCAGCAGTTTAACGTGGGAAGGGGAGTTCTTC. Its protein is CASSLTWEGEFF. This chain joins TRBV12-3 or TRBV12-4 and TRBJ2-1, with D maybe TRBD1 (5 bases). V gave up 2 bases and J gave up 14 bases, with 13 bases separating them. The CDR3 is 12 amino acids.

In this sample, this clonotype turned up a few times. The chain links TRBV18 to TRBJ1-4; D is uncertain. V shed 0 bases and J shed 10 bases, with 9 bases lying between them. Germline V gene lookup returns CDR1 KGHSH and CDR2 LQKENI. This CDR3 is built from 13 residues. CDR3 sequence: CASSPPGLLKLFF. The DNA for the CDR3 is TGTGCCAGCTCACCACCGGGCCTCCTAAAACTGTTTTTT.

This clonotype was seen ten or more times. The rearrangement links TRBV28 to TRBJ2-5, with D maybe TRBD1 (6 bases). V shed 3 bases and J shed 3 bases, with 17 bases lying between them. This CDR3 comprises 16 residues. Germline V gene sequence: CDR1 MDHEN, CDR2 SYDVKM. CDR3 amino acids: CASSFSSGAVKETQYF. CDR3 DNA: TGTGCCAGCAGTTTCTCCTCAGGGGCGGTCAAAGAGACCCAGTACTTC.

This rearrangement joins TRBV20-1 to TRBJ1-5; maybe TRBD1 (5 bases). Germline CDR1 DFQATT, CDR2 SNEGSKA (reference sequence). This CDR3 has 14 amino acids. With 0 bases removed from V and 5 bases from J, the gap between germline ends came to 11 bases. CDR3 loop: CSARDWGRYQPQHF. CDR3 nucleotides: TGCAGTGCTAGAGATTGGGGCAGATATCAGCCCCAGCATTTT.